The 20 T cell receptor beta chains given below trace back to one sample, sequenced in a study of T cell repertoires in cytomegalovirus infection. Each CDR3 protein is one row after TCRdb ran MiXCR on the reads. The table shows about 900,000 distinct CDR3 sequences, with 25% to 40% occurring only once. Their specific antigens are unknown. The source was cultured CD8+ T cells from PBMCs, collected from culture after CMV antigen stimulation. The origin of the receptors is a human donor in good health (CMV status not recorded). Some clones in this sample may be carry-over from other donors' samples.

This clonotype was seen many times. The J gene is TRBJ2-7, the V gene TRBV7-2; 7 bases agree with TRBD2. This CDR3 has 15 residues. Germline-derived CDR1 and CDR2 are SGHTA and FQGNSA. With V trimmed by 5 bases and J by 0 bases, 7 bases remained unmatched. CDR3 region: CASSPPGGSSYEQYF. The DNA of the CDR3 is TGTGCCAGCAGCCCGCCGGGCGGGAGCTCCTACGAGCAGTACTTC.

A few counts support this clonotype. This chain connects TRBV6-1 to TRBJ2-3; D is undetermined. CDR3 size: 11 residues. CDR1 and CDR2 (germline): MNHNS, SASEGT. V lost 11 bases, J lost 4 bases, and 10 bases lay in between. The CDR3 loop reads CASRRSDTQYF. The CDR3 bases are TGTGCCTCCCGACGTTCAGATACGCAGTATTTT.

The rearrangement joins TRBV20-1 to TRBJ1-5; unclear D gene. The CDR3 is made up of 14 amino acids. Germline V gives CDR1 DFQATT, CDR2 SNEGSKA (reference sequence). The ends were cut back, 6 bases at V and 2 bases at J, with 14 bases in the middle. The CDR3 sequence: CSARVRGGNQPQHF. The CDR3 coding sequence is TGCAGTGCCCGGGTCCGTGGGGGCAATCAGCCCCAGCATTTT.

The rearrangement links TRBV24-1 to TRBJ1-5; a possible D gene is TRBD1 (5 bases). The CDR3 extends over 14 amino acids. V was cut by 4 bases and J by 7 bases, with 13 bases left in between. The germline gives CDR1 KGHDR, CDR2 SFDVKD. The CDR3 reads CATSDRGRGQPQHF. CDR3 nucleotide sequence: TGTGCCACCAGTGACCGCGGGAGGGGCCAGCCCCAGCATTTT.

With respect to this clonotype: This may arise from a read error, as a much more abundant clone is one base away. The CDR3 region has the DNA TGTGCCAGCAGCTTAGGAGCGTACACCGGGGAGCTGTTTTTT. Protein product: CASSLGAYTGELFF. V usage is TRBV5-6 and J usage is TRBJ2-2; D remains ambiguous. Per the germline V gene, CDR1 is SGHDT and CDR2 is YYEEEE. Trimming took off 2 bases at V and 3 bases at J, with 8 bases between the two ends. CDR3 length: 14 amino acids. Filled out from reference TRBV5-6 and TRBJ2-2, the complete variable domain reads DAGVTQSPTHLIKTRGQQVTLRCSPKSGHDTVSWYQQALGQGPQFIFQYYEEEERQRGNFPDRFSGHQFPNYSSELNVNALLLGDSALYLCASSLGAYTGELFFGEGSRLTVL.

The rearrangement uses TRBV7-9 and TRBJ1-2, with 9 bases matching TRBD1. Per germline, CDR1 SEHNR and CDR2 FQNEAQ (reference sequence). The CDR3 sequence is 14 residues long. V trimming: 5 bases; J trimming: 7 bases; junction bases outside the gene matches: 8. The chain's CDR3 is CASSPTGGIGGYTF. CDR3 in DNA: TGTGCCAGCAGCCCGACAGGGGGGATCGGTGGCTACACCTTC.

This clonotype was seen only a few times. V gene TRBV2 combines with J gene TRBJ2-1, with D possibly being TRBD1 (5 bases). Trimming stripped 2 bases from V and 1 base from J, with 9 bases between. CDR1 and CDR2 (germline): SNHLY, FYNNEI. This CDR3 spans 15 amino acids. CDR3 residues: CASSESAGSYNEQFF. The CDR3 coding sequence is TGTGCCAGCAGTGAAAGCGCAGGGTCCTACAATGAGCAGTTCTTC. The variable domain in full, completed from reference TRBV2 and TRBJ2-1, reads EPEVTQTPSHQVTQMGQEVILRCVPISNHLYFYWYRQILGQKVEFLVSFYNNEISEKSEIFDDQFSVERPDGSNFTLKIRSTKLEDSAMYFCASSESAGSYNEQFFGPGTRLTVL.

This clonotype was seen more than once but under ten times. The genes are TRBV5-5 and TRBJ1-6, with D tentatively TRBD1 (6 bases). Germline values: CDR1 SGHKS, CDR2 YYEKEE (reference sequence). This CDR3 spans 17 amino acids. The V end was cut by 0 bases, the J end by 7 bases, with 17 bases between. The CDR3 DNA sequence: TGTGCCAGCAGCTTGGATCGAGTACAGGGCCGGAATTCACCCCTCCACTTT. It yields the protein CASSLDRVQGRNSPLHF. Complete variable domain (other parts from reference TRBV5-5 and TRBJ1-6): DAGVTQSPTHLIKTRGQQVTLRCSPISGHKSVSWYQQVLGQGPQFIFQYYEKEERGRGNFPDRFSARQFPNYSSELNVNALLLGDSALYLCASSLDRVQGRNSPLHFGNGTRLTVT.

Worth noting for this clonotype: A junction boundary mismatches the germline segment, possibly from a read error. DNA for the CDR3: TGCGCCAACAGCTTGGGGACAGCCTTAGCTAACTATGGCTACACCTTC. Its protein is CANSLGTALANYGYTF. The V gene is TRBV5-1, the J gene TRBJ1-2; 7 nucleotides align to TRBD1. This CDR3 has 16 residues. Germline CDR1 is SGHRS and CDR2 is YFSETQ.

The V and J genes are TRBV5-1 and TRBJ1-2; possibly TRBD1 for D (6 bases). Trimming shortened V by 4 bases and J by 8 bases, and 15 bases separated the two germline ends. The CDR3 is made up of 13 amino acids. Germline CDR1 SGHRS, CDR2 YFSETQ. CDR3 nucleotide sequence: TGCGCCAGCAGCCCGGACAGATCTGAGGGCTACACCTTC. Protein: CASSPDRSEGYTF.

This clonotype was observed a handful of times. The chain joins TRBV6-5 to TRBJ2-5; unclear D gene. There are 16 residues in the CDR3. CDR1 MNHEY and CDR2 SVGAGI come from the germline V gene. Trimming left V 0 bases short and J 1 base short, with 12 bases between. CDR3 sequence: CASSYSAMAAQETQYF. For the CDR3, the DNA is TGTGCCAGCAGTTACTCCGCGATGGCAGCCCAAGAGACCCAGTACTTC.

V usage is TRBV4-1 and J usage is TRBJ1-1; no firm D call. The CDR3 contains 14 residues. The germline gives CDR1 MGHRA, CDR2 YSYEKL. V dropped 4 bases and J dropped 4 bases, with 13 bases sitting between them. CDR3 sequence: CASSPQPGFTEAFF. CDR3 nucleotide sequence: TGCGCCAGCAGCCCCCAACCAGGTTTCACTGAAGCTTTCTTT.

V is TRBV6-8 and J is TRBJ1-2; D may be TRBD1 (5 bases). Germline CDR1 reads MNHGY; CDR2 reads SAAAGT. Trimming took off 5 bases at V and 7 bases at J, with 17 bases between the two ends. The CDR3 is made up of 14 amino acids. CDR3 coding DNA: TGTGCCAGCAGTCCAGACAGTACGGCTATTGGCTACACCTTC. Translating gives CASSPDSTAIGYTF.

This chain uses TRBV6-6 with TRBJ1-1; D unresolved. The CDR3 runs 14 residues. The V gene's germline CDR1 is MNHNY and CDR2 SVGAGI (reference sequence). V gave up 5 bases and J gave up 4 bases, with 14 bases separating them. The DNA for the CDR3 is TGTGCCAGCAGTCCTCCCGTTGCCGTCACTGAAGCTTTCTTT. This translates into CASSPPVAVTEAFF.

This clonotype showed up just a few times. CDR3 amino acids: CASSVSGLAGVHRTDTQYF. DNA of the CDR3: TGTGCCAGCAGTGTGAGCGGACTAGCGGGGGTTCATCGCACAGATACGCAGTATTTT. The chain links TRBV27 to TRBJ2-3; 13 bases are shared with TRBD2. V lost 5 bases and J lost 1; bases outside the gene matches: 12. In germline, CDR1 is MNHEY, CDR2 SMNVEV (reference sequence). CDR3 length: 19 amino acids.

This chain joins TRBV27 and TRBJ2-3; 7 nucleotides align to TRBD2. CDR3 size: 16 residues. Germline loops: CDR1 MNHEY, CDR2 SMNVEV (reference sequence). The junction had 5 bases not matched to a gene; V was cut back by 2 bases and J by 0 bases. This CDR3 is CASSLKGTTSTDTQYF. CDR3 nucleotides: TGTGCCAGCAGTTTAAAAGGGACTACAAGCACAGATACGCAGTATTTT.

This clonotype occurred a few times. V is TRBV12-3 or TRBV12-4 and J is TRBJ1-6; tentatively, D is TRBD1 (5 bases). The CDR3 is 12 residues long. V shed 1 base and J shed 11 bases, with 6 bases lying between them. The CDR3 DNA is TGTGCCAGCAGTTTAGGGGACCCACCCCTCCACTTT. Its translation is CASSLGDPPLHF.

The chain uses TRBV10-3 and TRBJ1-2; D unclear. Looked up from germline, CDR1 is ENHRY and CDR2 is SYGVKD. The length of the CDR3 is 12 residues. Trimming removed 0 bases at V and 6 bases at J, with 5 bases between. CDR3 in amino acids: CAISESKDGYTF. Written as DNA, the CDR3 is TGTGCCATCAGTGAGTCTAAGGATGGCTACACCTTC.

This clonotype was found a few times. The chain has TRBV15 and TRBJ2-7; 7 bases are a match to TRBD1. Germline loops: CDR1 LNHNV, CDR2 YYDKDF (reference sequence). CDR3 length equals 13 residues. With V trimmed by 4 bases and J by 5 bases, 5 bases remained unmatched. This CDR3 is CATSTDRAHEQYV. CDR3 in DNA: TGTGCCACCAGCACTGACAGGGCCCACGAGCAGTACGTC.

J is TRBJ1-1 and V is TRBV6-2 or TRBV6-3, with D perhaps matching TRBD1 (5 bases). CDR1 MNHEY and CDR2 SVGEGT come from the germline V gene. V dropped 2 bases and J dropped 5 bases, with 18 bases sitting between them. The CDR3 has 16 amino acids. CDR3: CASSYAPGRGGTEAFF. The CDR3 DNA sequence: TGTGCCAGCAGTTACGCGCCAGGGCGCGGGGGGACTGAAGCTTTCTTT.